These T cell receptor beta chains were read from a single sample in a study of radiotherapy plus CTLA-4 blockade in lung cancer. The assay was immunoSEQ multiplex PCR, and TCRdb's table has in-frame clones only and misses some. Counted here are some 71,000 clones, around 69% occurring once; the ten biggest clones make up about 15%. The source was peripheral blood, collected from a patient treated with radiotherapy plus ipilimumab. Source of these receptors: a human donor with non-small cell lung cancer whose response to radiotherapy plus ipilimumab could not be evaluated. Some clones in this sample may be carry-over from other donors' samples. Each CDR3 is given with its conserved first and last residue. A D gene is named only where the DNA matches it firmly. A clone size is listed for some rows: how often the clone was seen (once, few, many), or a class if it is expanded.

v_gene	j_gene	d_gene	abundance	CDR3aa	CDR3nt
TRBV9	TRBJ1-3	TRBD1	-	CASSADRGTGNTIYF	TGTGCCAGCAGCGCAGACAGGGGGACTGGAAACACCATATATTTT
TRBV5-1	TRBJ2-1	TRBD1	-	CASSSSSGNRGEQFF	TGCGCCAGCAGCTCCTCATCCGGAAACAGGGGTGAGCAGTTCTTC
TRBV27	TRBJ2-7	TRBD1	-	CASRNRGSYEQYF	TGTGCCAGCAGAAACAGGGGGTCCTACGAGCAGTACTTC
TRBV16	TRBJ1-2	-	medium-sized	CASFSPEVDGYTF	TGTGCCAGCTTCTCGCCGGAGGTGGATGGCTACACCTTC
TRBV4-1	TRBJ2-7	TRBD1	-	CASSQVTGTGQIF	TGCGCCAGCAGCCAAGTGACCGGGACAGGCCAAATCTTC
TRBV9	TRBJ1-1	-	-	CASSVVSGLMNTEAFF	TGTGCCAGCAGCGTAGTGTCAGGGTTGATGAACACTGAAGCTTTCTTT
TRBV7-2	TRBJ2-1	TRBD2	few	CASSLRPSGGYYNEQFF	TGTGCCAGCAGCTTACGGCCTAGCGGGGGGTACTACAATGAGCAGTTCTTC
TRBV7-2	TRBJ2-3	TRBD2	-	CASSRPTTSGGPYTQYF	TGTGCCAGCAGCCGGCCGACGACTAGCGGGGGCCCATATACGCAGTATTTT
TRBV9	TRBJ2-7	TRBD1	-	CASSPGQGTYEQYF	TGTGCCAGCAGCCCGGGACAGGGAACCTACGAGCAGTACTTC
TRBV4-1	TRBJ2-5	TRBD2	-	CASSQDHPGGGETQYF	TGCGCCAGCAGCCAAGATCACCCGGGCGGGGGAGAGACCCAGTACTTC
TRBV7-2	TRBJ2-2	-	-	CASSLGQNTGELFF	TGTGCCAGCAGCTTAGGACAGAACACCGGGGAGCTGTTTTTT
TRBV4-2	TRBJ1-1	-	-	CASSHPRTVDTEAFF	TGTGCCAGCAGCCACCCTCGGACAGTGGACACTGAAGCTTTCTTT
TRBV10-3	TRBJ1-1	TRBD1	-	CAIRTVRGLNTEAFF	TGTGCCATCAGGACCGTCAGGGGGTTGAACACTGAAGCTTTCTTT
TRBV28	TRBJ2-1	-	-	CASGPVGRTYNEQFF	TGTGCCAGCGGGCCGGTTGGACGGACTTACAATGAGCAGTTCTTC
TRBV2	TRBJ2-5	TRBD2	-	CASNKRGAGETQYF	TGTGCCAGCAACAAGCGGGGGGCAGGAGAGACCCAGTACTTC
TRBV6-6	TRBJ2-3	-	-	CASSLIGGTDTQYF	TGTGCCAGCAGCTTAATAGGGGGCACAGATACGCAGTATTTT
TRBV4-2	TRBJ2-7	TRBD2	-	CASSQDAGDYEQYF	TGTGCCAGCAGCCAAGATGCGGGGGACTACGAGCAGTACTTC
TRBV7-9	TRBJ1-6	TRBD1	-	CASSSPSGGGGPLHF	TGTGCCAGCAGCTCCCCATCAGGGGGCGGTGGACCCCTCCACTTT
TRBV7-9	TRBJ1-2	TRBD1	few	CASSLGYGTADGYTF	TGTGCCAGCAGCTTAGGGTATGGGACAGCGGATGGCTACACCTTC
TRBV19	TRBJ1-4	-	-	CASSLSATANEKLFF	TGTGCCAGTTCCCTCAGCGCGACAGCTAATGAAAAACTGTTTTTT
TRBV5-1	TRBJ2-5	-	-	CASSRGTVAGETQYF	TGCGCCAGCAGCCGGGGGACTGTGGCCGGAGAGACCCAGTACTTC
TRBV7-2	TRBJ1-2	-	-	CASSLEEGANYGYTF	TGTGCCAGCAGCTTAGAGGAAGGGGCCAACTATGGCTACACCTTC
TRBV27	TRBJ2-7	-	-	CASSLISDSYEQYF	TGTGCCAGCAGTTTAATCTCGGACAGCTACGAGCAGTACTTC
TRBV2	TRBJ1-4	TRBD1	-	CASSEQDRGNEKLFF	TGTGCCAGCAGTGAACAGGACAGGGGTAATGAAAAACTGTTTTTT
TRBV9	TRBJ2-1	TRBD2	-	CASSVGLAGYNEQFF	TGTGCCAGCAGCGTAGGGCTAGCGGGGTACAATGAGCAGTTCTTC
TRBV30	TRBJ1-3	-	-	CAWSPRSSGNTIYF	TGTGCCTGGTCCCCCCGGAGCTCTGGAAACACCATATATTTT
TRBV28	TRBJ2-5	TRBD2	few	CASTQTRGLAGLQETQYF	TGTGCCAGCACCCAAACTCGGGGACTAGCGGGCCTTCAAGAGACCCAGTACTTC
TRBV18	TRBJ2-7	-	-	CASSPDREDEQYF	TGTGCCAGCTCACCCGACAGGGAGGACGAGCAGTACTTC
TRBV5-1	TRBJ1-6	-	-	CASSLEVTSSLHF	TGCGCCAGCAGCTTGGAGGTCACTAGCTCCCTCCACTTT
TRBV13	TRBJ2-7	TRBD1	few	CASSLIPGQDLYEQYF	TGTGCCAGCAGCTTAATTCCGGGACAGGATCTCTACGAGCAGTACTTC
TRBV6-1	TRBJ2-3	-	once	CASSGEAASTDTQYF	TGTGCCAGCAGTGGGGAGGCAGCTAGCACAGATACGCAGTATTTT
TRBV6-6	TRBJ2-1	TRBD1	once	CASRPPWDRAYNEQFF	TGTGCCAGCAGGCCTCCCTGGGACAGGGCCTACAATGAGCAGTTCTTC
TRBV9	TRBJ1-3	-	-	CASSPSGTGNTIYF	TGTGCCAGCAGCCCTTCAGGGACTGGAAACACCATATATTTT
TRBV28	TRBJ1-5	TRBD1	-	CASIRDRAQPQHF	TGTGCCAGCATTAGGGACAGGGCTCAGCCCCAGCATTTT
TRBV7-9	TRBJ1-1	-	-	CASSLALQVNTEAFF	TGTGCCAGCAGCTTAGCGCTGCAGGTTAACACTGAAGCTTTCTTT
TRBV6-5	TRBJ2-7	-	-	CASSYSEQGSSYEQYF	TGTGCCAGCAGTTACTCGGAACAGGGCAGCTCCTACGAGCAGTACTTC
TRBV19	TRBJ1-2	-	-	CASTDSYGYTF	TGTGCCTCCACGGACAGCTATGGCTACACCTTC
TRBV5-5	TRBJ2-7	TRBD1	-	CASSLEPTGRPSYEQYF	TGTGCCAGCAGCTTGGAACCGACAGGGCGCCCCTCCTACGAGCAGTACTTC
TRBV6-1	TRBJ2-2	TRBD2	few	CASSDPKAGGIAGELFF	TGTGCCAGCAGTGACCCTAAAGCGGGGGGTATCGCCGGGGAGCTGTTTTTT
TRBV7-3	TRBJ1-6	TRBD1	-	CASSRDRDSPLHF	TGTGCCAGCAGCCGCGACAGGGATTCACCCCTCCACTTT
TRBV5-4	TRBJ2-3	-	few	CASSPRRMRGTDTQYF	TGTGCCAGCAGCCCCCGACGGATGCGGGGCACAGATACGCAGTATTTT
TRBV27	TRBJ1-2	TRBD1	once	CASRDSLLGDSPNYGYTF	TGTGCCAGCAGAGACTCCCTGCTCGGGGACAGCCCGAACTATGGCTACACCTTC
TRBV19	TRBJ2-7	-	-	CASSIPPGGEQYF	TGTGCCAGTAGTATCCCGCCAGGAGGCGAGCAGTACTTC
TRBV6-1	TRBJ2-3	-	once	CASSRYRESDTQYF	TGTGCCAGCAGTCGATACAGGGAGTCAGATACGCAGTATTTT
TRBV9	TRBJ1-5	-	-	CASSSGFGQPQHF	TGTGCCAGCAGCTCCGGGTTTGGTCAGCCCCAGCATTTT
TRBV6-5	TRBJ1-4	-	-	CASQRGGPNEKLFF	TGTGCCAGCCAGAGGGGGGGCCCTAATGAAAAACTGTTTTTT
TRBV18	TRBJ2-1	TRBD2	-	CASSPLPTSGGANEQFF	TGTGCCAGCTCACCACTTCCGACTAGCGGGGGGGCAAATGAGCAGTTCTTC